A single sample gave rise to the 15 T cell receptor beta chains below, sequenced in a study of technical replicates of blood from several donors. Assay: immunoSEQ multiplex PCR; the TCRdb copy retains only in-frame clones and omits some. Of approximately 70,000 clones in the sample, 80% to 95% were seen once. Sequencing was done on a sample of T cells isolated from PBMCs. The receptors were sampled from a human donor in good health.

V usage is TRBV19 and J usage is TRBJ1-2; TRBD1 matches 7 bases. Germline V CDR1 and CDR2: LNHDA, SQIVND (reference sequence). This CDR3 is 14 amino acids long. Unmatched junction bases numbered 5, after V lost 4 bases and J lost 3 bases. The CDR3 spells CASSTSGTDYGYTF. For the CDR3, the DNA is TGTGCCAGTAGTACCTCCGGGACAGACTATGGCTACACCTTC.

This clone was seen once. This chain joins TRBV5-4 and TRBJ1-3; 9 nucleotides align to TRBD1. The germline CDR1 and CDR2 sequences are SGHNT and YYREEE (reference sequence). This CDR3 has 15 residues. The V and J ends lost 4 bases and 2 bases, in that order; junction bases with no gene match: 4. CDR3 sequence: CASSGGTGPGNTIYF. The CDR3 DNA follows: TGTGCCAGCAGCGGCGGGACAGGGCCTGGAAACACCATATATTTT.

The V call is TRBV25-1, the J call TRBJ2-7; possible D gene TRBD2, 6 bases. The germline CDR1 and CDR2 sequences are MGHDK and SYGVNS. Trimming cost V 0 bases and J 5 bases, with 14 bases left between them. The CDR3 is 15 residues long. The CDR3 protein is CASSEYISAGNEQYF. The CDR3 DNA sequence: TGTGCCAGCAGTGAATACATTTCGGCGGGAAACGAGCAGTACTTC.

V and J are TRBV5-1 and TRBJ2-1; a weak D match, TRBD1 (6 bases). The CDR3 covers 16 residues. Germline-derived CDR1 and CDR2 are SGHRS and YFSETQ. V was pared by 4 bases and J by 9 bases, with 23 bases between. DNA of the CDR3: TGCGCCAGCAGCCCGGGGTTGCTCTCACAGGGAACTGAGCAGTTCTTC. It encodes CASSPGLLSQGTEQFF. Supplemented by reference TRBV5-1 and TRBJ2-1, the full variable domain reads KAGVTQTPRYLIKTRGQQVTLSCSPISGHRSVSWYQQTPGQGLQFLFEYFSETQRNKGNFPGRFSGRQFSNSRSEMNVSTLELGDSALYLCASSPGLLSQGTEQFFGPGTRLTVL.

The chain uses TRBV27 and TRBJ2-7; 7 nucleotides match TRBD1. The CDR3 runs to 12 residues. Trimming at V came to 6 bases and at J to 3 bases, leaving 2 bases not matched to a gene. Germline values: CDR1 MNHEY, CDR2 SMNVEV (reference sequence). CDR3 nucleotide sequence: TGTGCCAGCAGGTCAGGGGGCTACGAGCAGTACTTC. The encoded protein is CASRSGGYEQYF.

The chain is built from TRBV9 and TRBJ2-3, with 15 positions matching TRBD2. The germline CDR1 and CDR2 sequences are SGDLS and YYNGEE. This CDR3 has 18 residues. V dropped 2 bases and J dropped 3; count of bases not matched to a gene: 7. The CDR3 spells CASSVGLAGGPRTDTQYF. CDR3 nucleotide sequence: TGTGCCAGCAGCGTCGGACTAGCGGGAGGGCCTAGAACAGATACGCAGTATTTT.

The J gene is TRBJ2-7, the V gene TRBV5-1; D remains ambiguous. V was shortened by 2 bases and J by 5 bases, with 5 bases between the two germline ends. Germline CDR1 reads SGHRS; CDR2 reads YFSETQ. The CDR3 spans 11 residues. The DNA of the CDR3 is TGCGCCAGCAGCTTCCGGGACGAGCAGTACTTC. This gives the protein CASSFRDEQYF.

V is TRBV27 and J is TRBJ2-7; D is perhaps TRBD2 (6 bases). The CDR3 has 17 residues. Trimming removed 10 bases at V and 12 bases at J, with 37 bases between. Germline CDR1 is MNHEY and CDR2 is SMNVEV (reference sequence). CDR3 in amino acids: CAKLGNSGGEVNLGAYF. CDR3 in DNA: TGTGCCAAGCTCGGGAACAGCGGTGGGGAGGTTAACCTCGGAGCGTACTTC.

The CDR3 DNA reads as TGTGCCAGCAGCTTAGGGACAGGGGACACCGGGGAGCTGTTTTTT. It encodes CASSLGTGDTGELFF. The rearrangement joins TRBV7-6 to TRBJ2-2; 9 nucleotides line up with TRBD1. This CDR3 spans 15 amino acids. Germline-derived CDR1 and CDR2 are SGHVS and FNYEAQ. Trimming at V came to 1 base and at J to 3 bases, leaving 0 bases not matched to a gene.

In this sample, this clone turned up once. This chain connects TRBV7-9 to TRBJ1-1; D is possibly TRBD1 (6 bases). Looked up from germline, CDR1 is SEHNR and CDR2 is FQNEAQ (reference sequence). The CDR3 length is 14 residues. V gave up 1 base and J gave up 4 bases, with 10 bases separating them. DNA of the CDR3: TGTGCCAGCAGCTTAGGTTTAGGGGGCACTGAAGCTTTCTTT. It yields the protein CASSLGLGGTEAFF.

Note on this clone: One end of the junction does not line up with germline, which may come from a read error. The chain employs TRBV27 and TRBJ2-7, with a weak D call TRBD2 (6 bases). The CDR3 has 14 residues. Germline-derived CDR1 and CDR2 are MNHEY and SMNVEV (reference sequence). CDR3 in DNA: TGTGCCAGCCACCACCCGACTAGAAACTACGTGCAGTACTTC. Amino acids: CASHHPTRNYVQYF.

For the CDR3, the DNA is TGTGCCAGCAGTGCAGGGAGGTACAATGAGCAGTTCTTC. Translating gives CASSAGRYNEQFF. V and J are TRBV25-1 and TRBJ2-1; the D gene is possibly TRBD2 (6 bases). Looked up from germline, CDR1 is MGHDK and CDR2 is SYGVNS. This CDR3 is built from 13 residues. Trimming removed 4 bases from V and 4 bases from J, with 8 bases in between. The complete variable domain, with remaining parts taken from reference TRBV25-1 and TRBJ2-1, reads EADIYQTPRYLVIGTGKKITLECSQTMGHDKMYWYQQDPGMELHLIHYSYGVNSTEKGDLSSESTVSRIRTEHFPLTLESARPSHTSQYLCASSAGRYNEQFFGPGTRLTVL.

V gene TRBV15 combines with J gene TRBJ1-1, with D perhaps matching TRBD1 (5 bases). The CDR3 extends over 14 amino acids. Trimming took 1 base from V and 7 from J, leaving 13 bases between them. Germline V CDR1 and CDR2: LNHNV, YYDKDF (reference sequence). CDR3 region: CATSRGWGQIEAFF. In DNA, the CDR3 is TGTGCCACCAGCAGAGGCTGGGGCCAGATTGAAGCTTTCTTT.

The V gene is TRBV7-9, the J gene TRBJ2-7, with TRBD2 matching over 7 bases. The CDR3 runs to 15 residues. Germline CDR1 reads SEHNR; CDR2 reads FQNEAQ (reference sequence). Trimming took 1 base from V and 2 from J; bases not matched to a gene: 5. The CDR3 is CASSLVVAGPYEQYF. The CDR3 nucleotides are TGTGCCAGCAGCTTAGTAGTAGCGGGCCCCTACGAGCAGTACTTC. Full variable domain (missing parts from reference TRBV7-9 and TRBJ2-7): DTGVSQNPRHKITKRGQNVTFRCDPISEHNRLYWYRQTLGQGPEFLTYFQNEAQLEKSRLLSDRFSAERPKGSFSTLEIQRTEQGDSAMYLCASSLVVAGPYEQYFGPGTRLTVT.

The V gene is TRBV30, the J gene TRBJ1-2; perhaps TRBD1 as D (6 bases). The CDR3 extends over 12 amino acids. V lost 3 bases, J lost 5 bases, and 10 bases lay in between. Per the germline V gene, CDR1 is GTSNPN and CDR2 is SVGIG (reference sequence). CDR3 in DNA: TGTGCCTGGAGAAGGACAGTTTATGGCTACACCTTC. Protein sequence: CAWRRTVYGYTF. The complete variable domain, with remaining parts taken from reference TRBV30 and TRBJ1-2, reads SQTIHQWPATLVQPVGSPLSLECTVEGTSNPNLYWYRQAAGRGLQLLFYSVGIGQISSEVPQNLSASRPQDRQFILSSKKLLLSDSGFYLCAWRRTVYGYTFGSGTRLTVV.